One and the same sample provided the 26 T cell receptor beta chains below, sequenced in a study of T-cell memory formation after mild COVID-19. TCRdb passed the 5' RACE reads through MiXCR, listing each CDR3 protein once. Of a few hundred thousand distinct CDR3 sequences in the sample, roughly 25% are singletons; the top ten hold around 13%. Material: PBMCs or a T cell subset sorted from them (not recorded which). These receptors all stem from an adult woman who had mild COVID-19 (a few samples of this study predate the infection). Cell type and time point are not known.

This chain links TRBV6-2 or TRBV6-3 with TRBJ2-2; D is perhaps TRBD1 (8 bases). CDR3 length equals 16 residues. Trimming removed 6 bases from V and 1 base from J, with 15 bases in between. CDR1 and CDR2 (germline): MNHEY, SVGEGT. This chain's CDR3 is CASSKNRGGNTGELFF. CDR3 DNA sequence: TGTGCCAGCAGCAAAAACAGGGGGGGGAACACCGGGGAGCTGTTTTTT.

This chain links TRBV9 with TRBJ2-5; possibly TRBD1 for D (5 bases). Germline-derived CDR1 and CDR2 are SGDLS and YYNGEE. Deletions cut 0 bases from V and 4 bases from J, with 16 bases between. This CDR3 contains 16 residues. The CDR3 protein is CASSVGAGHHRETQYF. The CDR3, as DNA: TGTGCCAGCAGCGTAGGAGCAGGACACCACAGAGAGACCCAGTACTTC.

The CDR3 DNA sequence: TGTGCCAGCAGCGGGGGGACAGGCCTCTATGGCTACACCTTC. Translating gives CASSGGTGLYGYTF. The chain recombines TRBV9 with TRBJ1-2, with 8 bases aligning to TRBD1. CDR3 size: 14 residues. V trimming: 3 bases; J trimming: 4 bases; junction bases outside the gene matches: 5. Germline CDR1 SGDLS, CDR2 YYNGEE.

This rearrangement joins TRBV5-1 to TRBJ2-7, with 13 bases that match TRBD2. Trimming removed 4 bases from V and 5 bases from J; junction bases left unmatched: 3. The CDR3 runs to 14 residues. Per germline, CDR1 SGHRS and CDR2 YFSETQ. CDR3: CASSRTSGSDEQYF. The CDR3 bases are TGCGCCAGCAGCCGGACTAGCGGGAGTGACGAGCAGTACTTC.

This chain joins TRBV24-1 and TRBJ1-2, with D possibly TRBD1 on 5 matching bases. CDR3 length: 13 residues. V lost 5 bases, J lost 6 bases, and 12 bases lay in between. Germline CDR1 reads KGHDR; CDR2 reads SFDVKD. CDR3: CATSAWDRDGYTF. DNA for the CDR3: TGTGCCACCAGTGCGTGGGACCGAGATGGCTACACCTTC.

The gene calls are TRBV5-1 and TRBJ2-1, with TRBD1 matching 8 bases. The V segment lost 0 bases and the J segment 1 base; nucleotides outside the gene matches: 9. CDR3 length: 18 amino acids. In germline, CDR1 is SGHRS, CDR2 YFSETQ. CDR3 bases: TGCGCCAGCAGCTTGGCCGGAGGACAGGGATGGTCCTACAATGAGCAGTTCTTC. It encodes CASSLAGGQGWSYNEQFF.

This clonotype was detected only a few times. The chain has TRBV7-2 and TRBJ2-6; D might be TRBD2 (6 bases). Germline lookup yields CDR1 SGHTA and CDR2 FQGNSA. This CDR3 has 17 amino acids. V was cut by 5 bases and J by 0 bases, with 14 bases left in between. The CDR3 DNA follows: TGTGCCAGCAGCCTGTTTGGCGGGAACTCTGGGGCCAACGTCCTGACTTTC. The encoded protein is CASSLFGGNSGANVLTF.

The rearrangement joins TRBV4-3 to TRBJ2-7; the D gene is possibly TRBD1 (6 bases). There are 15 residues in the CDR3. Germline V CDR1 and CDR2: LGHNA, YSLEER. The germline V and J ends were trimmed by 1 base and 0 bases, with 10 bases remaining between them. The CDR3 loop reads CASSQGLDSSYEQYF. The CDR3 bases are TGCGCCAGCAGCCAAGGCTTGGACAGCTCCTACGAGCAGTACTTC.

J is TRBJ2-1 and V is TRBV5-8, with D possibly TRBD2 on 5 matching bases. The V gene's germline CDR1 is SGHTS and CDR2 YDEGEE. This CDR3 comprises 12 residues. V lost 0 bases to trimming and J lost 10 bases, with 8 bases between them. CDR3 nucleotide sequence: TGTGCCAGCAGCTTGGCTAGCCAAGAGCAGTTCTTC. It codes for CASSLASQEQFF.

V gene TRBV6-5 combines with J gene TRBJ2-3; D might be TRBD1 or TRBD2, each matching 7 bases. The CDR3 sequence is 18 residues long. In germline, CDR1 is MNHEY, CDR2 SVGAGI. Trimming removed 1 base at V and 2 bases at J, with 19 bases between. The CDR3 sequence is CASSYFGAGGGVTDTQYF. CDR3 sequence (DNA): TGTGCCAGCAGTTACTTTGGGGCAGGGGGGGGAGTCACAGATACGCAGTATTTT.

The chain couples TRBV6-5 to TRBJ2-2; 10 bases fit TRBD1. The germline V gene has CDR1 MNHEY and CDR2 SVGAGI. The CDR3 extends over 14 amino acids. The trim removed 6 bases at V and 6 bases at J, leaving 4 bases unmatched. The CDR3 sequence: CASRRDRGAGELFF. The CDR3 bases are TGTGCCAGCAGAAGGGACAGGGGAGCCGGGGAGCTGTTTTTT.

The chain uses TRBV6-6 and TRBJ2-1; TRBD2 is a possible D gene (7 bases). The CDR3 is 15 amino acids. The germline CDR1 and CDR2 sequences are MNHNY and SVGAGI (reference sequence). In DNA form, the CDR3 reads TGTGCAACCAACAGGGAGGGGTCGGTCTACAATGAGCAGTTCTTC. The encoded protein is CATNREGSVYNEQFF.

The chain employs TRBV29-1 and TRBJ2-7; D ambiguous. Trimming shortened V by 3 bases and J by 0 bases, and 15 bases separated the two germline ends. CDR3 length: 15 amino acids. Germline V lookup: CDR1 SQVTM, CDR2 ANQGSEA. CDR3 DNA: TGCAGCGTTGACTTGGGTCTACCTAACTCCTACGAGCAGTACTTC. It encodes CSVDLGLPNSYEQYF.

The rearrangement joins TRBV4-1 to TRBJ1-4; D perhaps matches TRBD1 (6 bases). The CDR3 consists of 14 residues. V was clipped by 7 bases and J by 6 bases, with 15 bases between them. CDR1 MGHRA and CDR2 YSYEKL come from the germline V gene. The CDR3 DNA reads as TGCGCCAGCAACCACGGAGGGGGAGATGAAAAACTGTTTTTT. This sequence encodes CASNHGGGDEKLFF.

This clonotype was counted between two and nine times. The CDR3 sequence: CASSLQEVDTQYF. The DNA for the CDR3 is TGTGCCAGCAGCTTGCAAGAGGTGGATACGCAGTATTTT. V and J are TRBV7-6 and TRBJ2-3; no clear D gene. Looked up from germline, CDR1 is SGHVS and CDR2 is FNYEAQ. The CDR3 contains 13 residues. V lost 3 bases to trimming and J lost 6 bases, with 10 bases between them.

This chain joins TRBV4-2 and TRBJ1-1; TRBD1 agrees at 9 bases. Trimming at V came to 3 bases and at J to 5 bases, leaving 16 bases not matched to a gene. This CDR3 is 18 amino acids long. CDR1 is LGHNA, CDR2 YNFKEQ, per germline. As DNA, the CDR3 is TGTGCCAGCAGCCATACCGGGACAGGGAGTTTCGTTGGGACTGAAGCTTTCTTT. The encoded protein is CASSHTGTGSFVGTEAFF.

There are a few counts of this clonotype. This sequence joins TRBV5-4 and TRBJ2-7; D tentatively fits TRBD1 or TRBD2 (5 bases each). This CDR3 has 14 residues. The V end lost 5 bases, the J end lost 6 bases, and 18 bases lay between the germline ends. Germline-derived CDR1 and CDR2 are SGHNT and YYREEE (reference sequence). The CDR3, as DNA: TGTGCCAGCAGACGGGACCTCTCGGTCTCCGAGCAGTACTTC. Encoded protein: CASRRDLSVSEQYF.

The chain links TRBV6-5 to TRBJ2-7; 8 bases are shared with TRBD2. Trimming cost V 2 bases and J 2 bases; bases outside gene matches: 2. The CDR3 runs to 14 residues. The germline gives CDR1 MNHEY, CDR2 SVGAGI. CDR3 in amino acids: CASSYTSGPYEQYF. In DNA form, the CDR3 reads TGTGCCAGCAGTTACACTAGCGGACCCTACGAGCAGTACTTC.

This clonotype was observed a few times. The genes are TRBV14 and TRBJ2-7; 12 nucleotides line up with TRBD2. The germline gives CDR1 SGHDN, CDR2 FVKESK. The CDR3 consists of 15 residues. With 8 bases clipped from V and 5 bases from J, the junction kept 10 bases outside the gene matches. CDR3 sequence reads: CASGLLAGGSDEQYF. CDR3 coding DNA: TGTGCCAGCGGCCTACTAGCGGGGGGTAGTGACGAGCAGTACTTC.

This clonotype appeared many times. The chain links TRBV14 to TRBJ2-1; 12 bases align to TRBD2. Germline loops: CDR1 SGHDN, CDR2 FVKESK. V was pared by 4 bases and J by 4 bases, with 11 bases of the junction left unmatched. The CDR3 consists of 18 residues. In nucleotides, the CDR3 is TGTGCCAGCAGCCGTCAACGAGGGACTAGCGGGCTTTACAATGAGCAGTTCTTC. It encodes CASSRQRGTSGLYNEQFF. Looking up the rest from reference TRBV14 and TRBJ2-1 gives the full variable domain: EAGVTQFPSHSVIEKGQTVTLRCDPISGHDNLYWYRRVMGKEIKFLLHFVKESKQDESGMPNNRFLAERTGGTYSTLKVQPAELEDSGVYFCASSRQRGTSGLYNEQFFGPGTRLTVL.

The chain links TRBV27 to TRBJ1-2; D is perhaps TRBD1 (5 bases). This CDR3 spans 11 amino acids. The V end lost 9 bases, the J end lost 6 bases, and 11 bases lay between the germline ends. Germline V gives CDR1 MNHEY, CDR2 SMNVEV (reference sequence). The CDR3 loop is CASWGLHGYTF. The CDR3 DNA follows: TGTGCCAGTTGGGGACTCCATGGCTACACCTTC.

This clonotype was observed a handful of times. The chain is built from TRBV20-1 and TRBJ1-6; weak D call: TRBD1 (6 bases). Trimming left V 5 bases short and J 0 bases short, with 11 bases between. This CDR3 contains 15 residues. Per the germline V gene, CDR1 is DFQATT and CDR2 is SNEGSKA (reference sequence). The CDR3: CSAFLQGSYNSPLHF. CDR3 coding DNA: TGCAGTGCTTTTTTACAGGGCTCCTATAATTCACCCCTCCACTTT.

This clonotype was detected ten times or more. The chain is built from TRBV12-3 or TRBV12-4 and TRBJ2-1; TRBD2 agrees at 7 bases. J was trimmed by 8 bases and V by 0 bases; bases with no gene match: 1. The CDR3 covers 13 residues. CDR3 sequence reads: CASSLAGGDEQFF. In nucleotides, the CDR3 is TGTGCCAGCAGTTTAGCGGGGGGGGATGAGCAGTTCTTC.

This clonotype was counted only a few times. V and J are TRBV10-3 and TRBJ2-7; TRBD1 matches at 9 bases. The CDR3 length is 14 residues. Trimming at V came to 6 bases and at J to 8 bases, leaving 11 bases not matched to a gene. Germline loops: CDR1 ENHRY, CDR2 SYGVKD. The CDR3 region is CAIRDPGQGGKQYF. For the CDR3, the DNA is TGTGCCATCAGGGATCCGGGACAGGGCGGCAAGCAGTACTTC.

This clonotype has just a few counts. The V and J genes are TRBV6-1 and TRBJ2-5, with 7 bases matching TRBD1. CDR3 length: 16 amino acids. V was pared by 0 bases and J by 3 bases, with 7 bases of the junction left unmatched. Germline CDR1 MNHNS, CDR2 SASEGT. The CDR3 DNA reads as TGTGCCAGCAGTGAAGCGCAGACAGGGATTAAAGAGACCCAGTACTTC. Protein: CASSEAQTGIKETQYF.

The V and J genes are TRBV7-9 and TRBJ1-6; D remains ambiguous. With 5 bases removed from V and 6 bases from J, the gap between germline ends came to 8 bases. Germline CDR1 and CDR2: SEHNR and FQNEAQ (reference sequence). The CDR3 consists of 13 residues. This chain's CDR3 is CASSRALNSPLHF. The CDR3 DNA reads TGTGCCAGCAGCAGGGCCCTTAATTCACCCCTCCACTTT.